These 23 T cell receptor beta chains originate from one sample sequenced in a study of T cells in Graves' hyperthyroidism and ophthalmopathy. TCR beta CDR3 sequences were amplified from RNA transcripts. A set of HTBI primers served as the primers for a first-round RT-PCR of the TCR CDR3. TCRdb redid the calling of the multiplex PCR reads with MiXCR, one entry per CDR3 protein. The sample has around 350,000 distinct CDR3 sequences, about a fifth seen once. The sequencing sample was made of blood. Receptor source: a woman aged 18-30 years with Graves' hyperthyroidism.

This clonotype was detected many times. The chain combines TRBV5-1 with TRBJ1-2, with 7 positions matching TRBD1. The junction had 10 bases not matched to a gene; V was cut back by 0 bases and J by 5 bases. Germline V CDR1 and CDR2: SGHRS, YFSETQ. CDR3 length: 16 residues. CDR3 sequence reads: CASSLGTTGSGYGYTF. The DNA of the CDR3 is TGCGCCAGCAGCTTGGGTACGACAGGGTCGGGTTATGGCTACACCTTC.

This clonotype was detected many times. V usage is TRBV20-1 and J usage is TRBJ2-7; D gene uncertain. Germline V gives CDR1 DFQATT, CDR2 SNEGSKA (reference sequence). Trimming cost V 5 bases and J 7 bases, with 15 bases left between them. The CDR3 spans 12 residues. The CDR3 loop reads CSAEVHDGEQYF. The CDR3 nucleotides are TGCAGTGCTGAGGTCCACGACGGGGAGCAGTACTTC.

This clonotype was picked up many times. The J gene is TRBJ2-5, the V gene TRBV18; D is possibly TRBD1 or TRBD2 (5 bases each). The CDR3 totals 18 residues. V lost 2 bases and J 2 bases, leaving 21 bases between the germline ends. Germline CDR1 is KGHSH and CDR2 is LQKENI. For the CDR3, the DNA is TGTGCCAGCTCACCAACAGTGGGGACCGGTCGGCATCAAGAGACCCAGTACTTC. Protein: CASSPTVGTGRHQETQYF.

A remark on this clonotype: This sequence may be a read error, since a much larger clone differs from it by one base. This rearrangement joins TRBV5-1 to TRBJ1-2, with 8 nucleotides matching TRBD1. Germline assignment: CDR1 SGHRS and CDR2 YFSETQ. This CDR3 comprises 17 residues. V trimming: 5 bases; J trimming: 4 bases; junction bases outside the gene matches: 16. CDR3 in amino acids: CASSRPGRDRISYGYTF. The DNA for the CDR3 is TGCGCCAGCAGTCGACCTGGCCGGGACAGGATAAGCTATGGCTACACCTTC.

About this clonotype itself: Relative to the germline gene, one junction end is altered; a read error may explain this. This chain uses TRBV11-2 with TRBJ2-2; TRBD2 aligns across 13 bases. This CDR3 region has 17 residues. CDR1 and CDR2 from the germline V gene are SGHAT and FQNNGV. The CDR3 DNA follows: TGTGCCAGCAGCTTGATAATGACTAGCGGGGGGATCGGGGAGCTGCTTTTT. Translation: CASSLIMTSGGIGELLF.

The V call is TRBV2, the J call TRBJ2-7; 7 bases are shared with TRBD1. The CDR3 is made up of 13 amino acids. V lost 10 bases and J lost 3; bases outside the gene matches: 9. Germline loops: CDR1 SNHLY, CDR2 FYNNEI. CDR3 sequence reads: CAISYRGDYEQYF. The CDR3 DNA reads as TGTGCCATTTCCTACAGGGGTGACTACGAGCAGTACTTC.

This clonotype was recorded at least ten times. This chain uses TRBV6-5 with TRBJ1-2; 12 bases line up with TRBD1. Germline V lookup: CDR1 MNHEY, CDR2 SVGAGI. The trim removed 8 bases at V and 7 bases at J, leaving 11 bases unmatched. The CDR3 is made up of 15 amino acids. The CDR3 bases are TGTGCCAGCTACGGGCGGGGACAGGGGGCGCCTGGCTACACCTTC. Translation gives CASYGRGQGAPGYTF.

This clonotype was found many times. The V and J genes are TRBV5-6 and TRBJ2-2; D uncertain. Germline CDR1 SGHDT, CDR2 YYEEEE. The CDR3 sequence is 12 residues long. The ends were cut back, 4 bases at V and 8 bases at J, with 9 bases in the middle. The DNA for the CDR3 is TGTGCCAGCAGCGCCAACCGGGGGGAGCTGTTTTTT. Protein sequence: CASSANRGELFF.

At least ten counts were recorded for this clonotype. The V gene is TRBV6-5, the J gene TRBJ1-5; 7 nucleotides line up with TRBD1. Germline CDR1 and CDR2: MNHEY and SVGAGI. V lost 4 bases to trimming and J lost 4 bases; unmatched junction nucleotides: 10. The CDR3 has 16 amino acids. CDR3 sequence (DNA): TGTGCCAGCAGTTCCCCGAGGACAGGTATTAATCAGCCCCAGCATTTT. Amino acid sequence: CASSSPRTGINQPQHF.

The gene calls are TRBV3-1 and TRBJ2-4, with unresolved D. This CDR3 spans 13 amino acids. CDR1 is LGHDT, CDR2 YNNKEL, per germline (reference sequence). Trimming stripped 1 base from V and 12 bases from J, with 13 bases between. Here the CDR3 reads CASSQGYAVDQYF. The CDR3, as DNA: TGTGCCAGCAGCCAAGGTTATGCGGTCGATCAGTACTTC.

The table lists this clonotype with many counts. J is TRBJ1-2 and V is TRBV6-5; 9 positions match TRBD1. Per the germline V gene, CDR1 is MNHEY and CDR2 is SVGAGI. The CDR3 is 15 residues long. Trimming removed 2 bases from V and 8 bases from J; junction bases left unmatched: 9. As DNA, the CDR3 is TGTGCCAGCAGTTACGCAACCGGGACAGGGAACGGCTACACCTTC. This gives the protein CASSYATGTGNGYTF.

This clonotype was recorded a few times. This rearrangement joins TRBV30 to TRBJ2-2; D remains unclear. Germline V gene sequence: CDR1 GTSNPN, CDR2 SVGIG (reference sequence). V was cut by 0 bases and J by 3 bases, with 11 bases left in between. CDR3 length: 15 amino acids. The CDR3 here is CAWSVLRLDTGELFF. CDR3 nucleotides: TGTGCCTGGAGTGTATTGAGGCTCGACACCGGGGAGCTGTTTTTT.

Ten or more counts support this clonotype. V is TRBV28 and J is TRBJ1-2; D uncertain. The germline gives CDR1 MDHEN, CDR2 SYDVKM. The CDR3 totals 15 residues. With 7 bases removed from V and 3 bases from J, the gap between germline ends came to 18 bases. CDR3 amino acids: CASKRDRWWDYGYTF. The CDR3 DNA reads as TGTGCCAGCAAAAGAGATAGGTGGTGGGACTATGGCTACACCTTC.

The chain carries TRBV20-1 and TRBJ2-7; D not resolved. CDR1 is DFQATT and CDR2 is SNEGSKA in the germline V gene (reference sequence). The CDR3 is 15 residues long. V gave up 0 bases and J gave up 0 bases, with 12 bases separating them. In DNA form, the CDR3 reads TGCAGTGCTAGAGATCTTTTAAGGAGCTCCTACGAGCAGTACTTC. Residues: CSARDLLRSSYEQYF.

This clonotype was seen repeatedly, ten times or more. V is TRBV20-1 and J is TRBJ2-2; D ambiguous. This CDR3 is 12 amino acids long. V was clipped by 0 bases and J by 7 bases, with 6 bases between them. CDR1 DFQATT and CDR2 SNEGSKA come from the germline V gene (reference sequence). This chain's CDR3 is CSARDFVGELFF. In nucleotides, the CDR3 is TGCAGTGCTAGAGATTTCGTCGGGGAGCTGTTTTTT.

This clonotype was recorded at least ten times. The chain employs TRBV5-4 and TRBJ2-7, with 7 bases identical to TRBD2. Germline V lookup: CDR1 SGHNT, CDR2 YYREEE (reference sequence). V lost 4 bases and J lost 5; bases outside the gene matches: 12. The CDR3 is made up of 15 amino acids. The CDR3 coding sequence is TGTGCCAGCAGCCCTGGACTAGTACGGGTCAACGAGCAGTACTTC. It codes for CASSPGLVRVNEQYF.

The genes are TRBV28 and TRBJ1-5; 7 nucleotides line up with TRBD1. V shed 1 base, J shed 1 base, and the junction held 4 bases outside the gene matches. Per germline, CDR1 MDHEN and CDR2 SYDVKM. The CDR3 sequence is 16 residues long. CDR3 region: CASSLSDRASNQPQHF. The CDR3 DNA follows: TGTGCCAGCAGTTTATCCGACAGGGCGAGCAATCAGCCCCAGCATTTT.

This clonotype showed up many times. The genes are TRBV6-5 and TRBJ2-4, with 9 bases lining up with TRBD2. The CDR3 extends over 15 amino acids. The trim removed 4 bases at V and 2 bases at J, leaving 3 bases unmatched. Germline lookup yields CDR1 MNHEY and CDR2 SVGAGI. CDR3 sequence: CASSWAGGSKNIQYF. Written as DNA, the CDR3 is TGTGCCAGCAGTTGGGCGGGGGGGTCCAAAAACATTCAGTACTTC.

The chain recombines TRBV11-2 with TRBJ2-5, with D perhaps matching TRBD1 (6 bases). V dropped 5 bases and J dropped 4 bases, with 14 bases sitting between them. CDR1 and CDR2 from the germline V gene are SGHAT and FQNNGV. The CDR3 contains 14 residues. The DNA of the CDR3 is TGTGCCAGCAGCCGAGGAGGACAGTTAGAGACCCAGTACTTC. This gives the protein CASSRGGQLETQYF.

The sample holds many counts of this clonotype. V usage is TRBV18 and J usage is TRBJ1-2; D gene ambiguous. Trimming stripped 6 bases from V and 7 bases from J, with 12 bases between. This CDR3 comprises 12 residues. Germline-derived CDR1 and CDR2 are KGHSH and LQKENI. The CDR3: CASSALDIGYTF. The CDR3 region has the DNA TGTGCCAGCTCCGCGCTTGATATTGGCTACACCTTC.

This clonotype was seen ten or more times. This rearrangement joins TRBV15 to TRBJ2-7; D is perhaps TRBD2 (6 bases). V was trimmed by 4 bases and J by 2 bases, leaving 9 bases between them. Looked up from germline, CDR1 is LNHNV and CDR2 is YYDKDF (reference sequence). The CDR3 has 13 residues. CDR3: CATSTGGPYEQYF. The CDR3 DNA is TGTGCCACCAGCACCGGGGGACCCTACGAGCAGTACTTC.

The chain carries TRBV19 and TRBJ2-2, with 7 bases aligning to TRBD1. V shed 5 bases, J shed 4 bases, and the junction held 4 bases outside the gene matches. Germline CDR1 is LNHDA and CDR2 is SQIVND (reference sequence). CDR3 length: 14 amino acids. The CDR3 reads CASSFNRGTGELFF. DNA of the CDR3: TGTGCCAGTAGTTTTAACAGGGGCACCGGGGAGCTGTTTTTT.

The chain recombines TRBV11-2 with TRBJ1-4; D is ambiguous. V lost 5 bases, J lost 7 bases, and 17 bases lay in between. CDR3 length: 15 residues. Per germline, CDR1 SGHAT and CDR2 FQNNGV. The CDR3, as DNA: TGTGCCAGCAGCCCAGAGCTGGGGTTGGGTGAAAAACTGTTTTTT. Protein sequence: CASSPELGLGEKLFF. Looking up the rest from reference TRBV11-2 and TRBJ1-4 gives the full variable domain: EAGVAQSPRYKIIEKRQSVAFWCNPISGHATLYWYQQILGQGPKLLIQFQNNGVVDDSQLPKDRFSAERLKGVDSTLKIQPAKLEDSAVYLCASSPELGLGEKLFFGSGTQLSVL.